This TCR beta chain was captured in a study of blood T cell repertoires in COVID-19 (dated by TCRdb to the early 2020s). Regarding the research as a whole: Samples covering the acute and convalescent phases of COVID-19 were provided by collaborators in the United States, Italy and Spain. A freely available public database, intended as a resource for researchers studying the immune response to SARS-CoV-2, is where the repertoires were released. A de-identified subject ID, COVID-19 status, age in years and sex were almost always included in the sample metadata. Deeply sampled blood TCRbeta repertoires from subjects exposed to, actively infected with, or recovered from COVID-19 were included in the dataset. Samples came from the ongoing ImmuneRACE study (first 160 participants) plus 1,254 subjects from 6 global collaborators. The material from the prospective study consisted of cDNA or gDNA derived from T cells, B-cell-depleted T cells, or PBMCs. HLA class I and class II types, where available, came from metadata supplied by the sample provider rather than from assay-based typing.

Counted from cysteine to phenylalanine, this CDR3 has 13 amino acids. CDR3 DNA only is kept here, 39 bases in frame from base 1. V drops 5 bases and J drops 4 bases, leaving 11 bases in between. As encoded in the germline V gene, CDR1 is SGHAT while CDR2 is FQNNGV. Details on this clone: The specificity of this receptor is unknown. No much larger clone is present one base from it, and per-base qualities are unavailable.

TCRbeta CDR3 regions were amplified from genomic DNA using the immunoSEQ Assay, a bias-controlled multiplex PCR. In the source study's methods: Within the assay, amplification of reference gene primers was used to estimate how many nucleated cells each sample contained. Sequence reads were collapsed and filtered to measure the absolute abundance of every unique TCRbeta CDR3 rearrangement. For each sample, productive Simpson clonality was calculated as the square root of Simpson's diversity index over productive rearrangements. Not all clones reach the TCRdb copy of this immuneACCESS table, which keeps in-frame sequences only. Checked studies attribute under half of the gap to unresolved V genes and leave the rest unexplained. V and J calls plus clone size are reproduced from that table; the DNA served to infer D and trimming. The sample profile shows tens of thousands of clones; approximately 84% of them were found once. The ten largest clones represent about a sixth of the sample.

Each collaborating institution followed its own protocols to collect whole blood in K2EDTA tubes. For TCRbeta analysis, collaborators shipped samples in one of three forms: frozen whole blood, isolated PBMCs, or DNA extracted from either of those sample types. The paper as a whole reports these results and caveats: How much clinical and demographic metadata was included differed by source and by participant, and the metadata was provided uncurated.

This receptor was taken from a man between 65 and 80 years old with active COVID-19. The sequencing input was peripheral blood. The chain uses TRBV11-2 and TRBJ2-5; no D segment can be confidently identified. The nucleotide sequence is TGTGCCAGCAGCCCCGGGTATGGAGAGACCCAGTACTTC. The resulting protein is CASSPGYGETQYF.